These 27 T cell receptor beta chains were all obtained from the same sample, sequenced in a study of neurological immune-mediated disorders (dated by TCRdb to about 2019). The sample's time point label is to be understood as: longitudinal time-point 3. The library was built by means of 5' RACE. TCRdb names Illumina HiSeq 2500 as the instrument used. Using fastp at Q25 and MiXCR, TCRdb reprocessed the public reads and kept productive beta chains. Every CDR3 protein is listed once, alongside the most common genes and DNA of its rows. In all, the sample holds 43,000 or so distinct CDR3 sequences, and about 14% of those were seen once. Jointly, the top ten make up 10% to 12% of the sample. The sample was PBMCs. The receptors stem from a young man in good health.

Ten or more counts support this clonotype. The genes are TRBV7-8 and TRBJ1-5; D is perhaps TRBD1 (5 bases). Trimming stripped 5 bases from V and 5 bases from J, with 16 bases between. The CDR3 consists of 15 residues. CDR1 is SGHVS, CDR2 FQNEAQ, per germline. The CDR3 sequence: CASSLDLGGDQPQHF. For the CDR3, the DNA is TGTGCCAGCAGCCTTGACCTGGGGGGGGATCAGCCCCAGCATTTT.

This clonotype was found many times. The CDR3 protein is CATSTPRTERDTQYF. The DNA for the CDR3 is TGTGCCACCAGCACCCCGAGAACGGAGCGGGATACGCAGTATTTT. The genes are TRBV15 and TRBJ2-3; possible D gene TRBD2, 5 bases. Germline CDR1 and CDR2: LNHNV and YYDKDF (reference sequence). The CDR3 loop spans 15 amino acids. V shed 4 bases and J shed 6 bases, with 17 bases lying between them.

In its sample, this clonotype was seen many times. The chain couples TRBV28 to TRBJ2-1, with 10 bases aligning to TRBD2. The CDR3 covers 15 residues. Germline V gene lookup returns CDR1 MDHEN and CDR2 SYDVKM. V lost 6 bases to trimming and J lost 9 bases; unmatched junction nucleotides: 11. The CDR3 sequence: CASSQPLAGVREQFF. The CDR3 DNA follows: TGTGCCAGCAGCCAACCCCTAGCGGGAGTTCGTGAGCAGTTCTTC. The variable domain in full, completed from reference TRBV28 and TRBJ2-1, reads DVKVTQSSRYLVKRTGEKVFLECVQDMDHENMFWYRQDPGLGLRLIYFSYDVKMKEKGDIPEGYSVSREKKERFSLILESASTNQTSMYLCASSQPLAGVREQFFGPGTRLTVL.

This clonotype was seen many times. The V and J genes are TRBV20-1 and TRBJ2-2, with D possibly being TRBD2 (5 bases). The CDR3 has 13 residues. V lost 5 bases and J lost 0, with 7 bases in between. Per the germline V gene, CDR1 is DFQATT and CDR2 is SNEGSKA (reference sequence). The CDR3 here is CSARSANTGELFF. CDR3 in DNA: TGCAGTGCTCGTAGCGCGAACACCGGGGAGCTGTTTTTT.

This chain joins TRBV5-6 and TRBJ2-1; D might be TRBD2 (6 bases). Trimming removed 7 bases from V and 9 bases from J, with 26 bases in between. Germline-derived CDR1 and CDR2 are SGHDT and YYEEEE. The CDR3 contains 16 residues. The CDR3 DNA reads TGTGCCAGCCACTCCCTACAGGAGGGCATGGGTGGTGAGCAGTTCTTC. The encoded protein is CASHSLQEGMGGEQFF. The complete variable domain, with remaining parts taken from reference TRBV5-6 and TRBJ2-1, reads DAGVTQSPTHLIKTRGQQVTLRCSPKSGHDTVSWYQQALGQGPQFIFQYYEEEERQRGNFPDRFSGHQFPNYSSELNVNALLLGDSALYLCASHSLQEGMGGEQFFGPGTRLTVL.

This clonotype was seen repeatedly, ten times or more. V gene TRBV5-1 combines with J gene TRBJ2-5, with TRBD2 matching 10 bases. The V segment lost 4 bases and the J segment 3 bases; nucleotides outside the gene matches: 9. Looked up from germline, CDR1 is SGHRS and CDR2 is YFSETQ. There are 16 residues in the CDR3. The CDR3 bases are TGCGCCAGCAGCCGCCCGGCTAGCGGGAGAAAAGAGACCCAGTACTTC. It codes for CASSRPASGRKETQYF.

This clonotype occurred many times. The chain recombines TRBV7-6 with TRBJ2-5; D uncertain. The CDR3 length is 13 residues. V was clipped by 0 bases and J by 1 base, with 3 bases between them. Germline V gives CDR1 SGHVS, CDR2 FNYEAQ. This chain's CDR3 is CASSLAPQETQYF. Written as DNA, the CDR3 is TGTGCCAGCAGCTTAGCGCCCCAAGAGACCCAGTACTTC.

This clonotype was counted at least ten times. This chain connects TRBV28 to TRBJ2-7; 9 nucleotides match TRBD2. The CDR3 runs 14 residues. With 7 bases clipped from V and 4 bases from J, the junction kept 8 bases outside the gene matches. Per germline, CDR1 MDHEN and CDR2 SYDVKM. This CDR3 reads CASNPTSGGYEQYF. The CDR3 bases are TGTGCCAGCAATCCGACTAGCGGAGGTTACGAGCAGTACTTC.

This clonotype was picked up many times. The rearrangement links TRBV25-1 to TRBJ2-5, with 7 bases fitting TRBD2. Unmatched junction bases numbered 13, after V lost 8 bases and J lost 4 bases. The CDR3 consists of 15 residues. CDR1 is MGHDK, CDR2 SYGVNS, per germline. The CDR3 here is CASGGGGQTTETQYF. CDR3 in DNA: TGTGCCAGCGGGGGGGGAGGACAAACTACAGAGACCCAGTACTTC.

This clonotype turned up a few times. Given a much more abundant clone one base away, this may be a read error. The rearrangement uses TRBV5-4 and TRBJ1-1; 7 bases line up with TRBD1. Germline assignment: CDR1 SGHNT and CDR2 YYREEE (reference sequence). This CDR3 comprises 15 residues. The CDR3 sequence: CASRGQHEPNTEVFF. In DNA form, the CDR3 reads TGTGCCAGCAGGGGACAGCACGAACCGAACACTGAAGTTTTCTTT.

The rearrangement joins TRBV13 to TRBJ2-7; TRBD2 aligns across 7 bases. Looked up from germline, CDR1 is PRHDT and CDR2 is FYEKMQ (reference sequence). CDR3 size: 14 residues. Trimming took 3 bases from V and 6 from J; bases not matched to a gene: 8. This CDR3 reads CASSFPFSGGEQYF. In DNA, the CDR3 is TGTGCCAGCAGCTTCCCTTTCTCGGGAGGCGAGCAGTACTTC.

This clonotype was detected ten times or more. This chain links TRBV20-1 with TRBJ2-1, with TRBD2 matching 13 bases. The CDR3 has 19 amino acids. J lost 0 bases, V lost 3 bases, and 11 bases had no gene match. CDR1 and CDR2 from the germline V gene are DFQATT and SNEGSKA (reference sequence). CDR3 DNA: TGCAGTGCTAGGGCGGGACTAGCGGGGTCCCTAAGCTCCTACAATGAGCAGTTCTTC. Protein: CSARAGLAGSLSSYNEQFF.

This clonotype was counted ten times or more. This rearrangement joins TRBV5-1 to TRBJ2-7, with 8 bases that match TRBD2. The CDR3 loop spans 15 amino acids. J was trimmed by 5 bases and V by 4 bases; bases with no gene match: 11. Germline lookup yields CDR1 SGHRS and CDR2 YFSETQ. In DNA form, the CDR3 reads TGCGCCAGCAGCCGTGGAGAGCGGGAGTTCGACGAGCAGTACTTC. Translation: CASSRGEREFDEQYF.

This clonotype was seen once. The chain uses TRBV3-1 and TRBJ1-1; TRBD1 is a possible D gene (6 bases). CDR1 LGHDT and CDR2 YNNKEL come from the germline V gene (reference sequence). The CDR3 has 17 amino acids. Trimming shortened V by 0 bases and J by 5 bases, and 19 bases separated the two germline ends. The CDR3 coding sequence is TGTGCCAGCAGCCAAGATCAAACCCTACAGGGTCGAACTGAAGCTTTCTTT. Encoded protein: CASSQDQTLQGRTEAFF.

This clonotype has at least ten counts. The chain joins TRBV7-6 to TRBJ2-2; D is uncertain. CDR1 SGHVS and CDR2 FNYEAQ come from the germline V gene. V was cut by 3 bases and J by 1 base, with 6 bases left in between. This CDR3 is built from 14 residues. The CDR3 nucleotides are TGTGCCAGCAGCTTTTCGGGGAACACCGGGGAGCTGTTTTTT. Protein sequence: CASSFSGNTGELFF. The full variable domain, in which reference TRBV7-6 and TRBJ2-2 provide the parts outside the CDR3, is GAGVSQSPRYKVTKRGQDVALRCDPISGHVSLYWYRQALGQGPEFLTYFNYEAQQDKSGLPNDRFSAERPEGSISTLTIQRTEQRDSAMYRCASSFSGNTGELFFGEGSRLTVL.

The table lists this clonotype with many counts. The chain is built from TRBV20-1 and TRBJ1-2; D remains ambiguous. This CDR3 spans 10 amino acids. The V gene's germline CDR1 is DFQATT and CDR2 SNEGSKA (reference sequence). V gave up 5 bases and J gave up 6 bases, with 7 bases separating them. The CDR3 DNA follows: TGCAGTGCTGACTATGATGGCTACACCTTC. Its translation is CSADYDGYTF.

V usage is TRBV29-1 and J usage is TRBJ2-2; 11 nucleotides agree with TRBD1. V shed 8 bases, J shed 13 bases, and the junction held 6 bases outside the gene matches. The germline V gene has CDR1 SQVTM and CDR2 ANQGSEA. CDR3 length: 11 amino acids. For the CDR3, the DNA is TGCAGCAGGGACAGGGGGATGCCGCTGTTTTTT. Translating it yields CSRDRGMPLFF.

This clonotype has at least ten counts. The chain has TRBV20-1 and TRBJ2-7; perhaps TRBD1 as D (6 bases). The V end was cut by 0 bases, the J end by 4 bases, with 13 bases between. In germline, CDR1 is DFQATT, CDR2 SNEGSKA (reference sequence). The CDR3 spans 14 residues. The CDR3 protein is CSARDTGTLYEQYF. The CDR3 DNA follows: TGCAGTGCTAGAGACACCGGGACACTTTACGAGCAGTACTTC.

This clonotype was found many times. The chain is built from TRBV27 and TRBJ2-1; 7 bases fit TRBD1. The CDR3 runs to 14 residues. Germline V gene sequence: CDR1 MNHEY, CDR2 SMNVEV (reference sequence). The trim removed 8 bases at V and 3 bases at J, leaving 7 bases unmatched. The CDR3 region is CASGQVNFYNEQFF. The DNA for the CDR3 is TGTGCCAGCGGACAGGTTAACTTCTACAATGAGCAGTTCTTC.

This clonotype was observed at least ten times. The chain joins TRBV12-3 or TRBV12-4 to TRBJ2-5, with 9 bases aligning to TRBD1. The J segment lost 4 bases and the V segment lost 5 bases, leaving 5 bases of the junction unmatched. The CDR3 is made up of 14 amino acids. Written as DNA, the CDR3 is TGTGCCAGCAGTCGGGACAGGGTGCGAGAGACCCAGTACTTC. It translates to CASSRDRVRETQYF.

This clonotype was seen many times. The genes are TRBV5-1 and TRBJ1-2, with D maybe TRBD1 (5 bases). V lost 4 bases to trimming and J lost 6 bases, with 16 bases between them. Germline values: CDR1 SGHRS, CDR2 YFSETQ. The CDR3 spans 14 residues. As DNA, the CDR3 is TGCGCCAGCAGCCCGGAAACGACGGGGCATGGCTACACCTTC. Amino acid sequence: CASSPETTGHGYTF.

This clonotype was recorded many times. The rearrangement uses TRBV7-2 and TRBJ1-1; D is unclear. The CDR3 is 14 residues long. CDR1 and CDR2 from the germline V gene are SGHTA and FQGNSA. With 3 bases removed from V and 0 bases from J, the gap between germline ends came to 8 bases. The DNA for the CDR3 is TGTGCCAGCAGCTTTGGATTCATGAACACTGAAGCTTTCTTT. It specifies CASSFGFMNTEAFF.

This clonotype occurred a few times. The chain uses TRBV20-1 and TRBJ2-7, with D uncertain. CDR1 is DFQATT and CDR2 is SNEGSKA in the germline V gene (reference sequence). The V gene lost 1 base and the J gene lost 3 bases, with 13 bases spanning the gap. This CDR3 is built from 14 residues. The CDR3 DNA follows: TGCAGTGCTAGAGGAACTGGGGATTACTACGAGCAGTACTTC. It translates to CSARGTGDYYEQYF.

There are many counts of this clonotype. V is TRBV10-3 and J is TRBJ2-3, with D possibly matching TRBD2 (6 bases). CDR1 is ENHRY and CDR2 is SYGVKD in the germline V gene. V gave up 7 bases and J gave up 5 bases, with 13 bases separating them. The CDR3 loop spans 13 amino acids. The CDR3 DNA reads TGTGCCATCAAGGCGGGGCCTGGAGATACGCAGTATTTT. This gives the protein CAIKAGPGDTQYF.

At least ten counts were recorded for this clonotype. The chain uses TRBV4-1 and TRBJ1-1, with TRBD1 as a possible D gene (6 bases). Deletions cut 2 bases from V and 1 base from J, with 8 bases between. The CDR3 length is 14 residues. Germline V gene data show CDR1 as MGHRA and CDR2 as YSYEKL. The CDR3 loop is CASSQPDRNTEAFF. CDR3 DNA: TGCGCCAGCAGCCAACCGGACAGGAACACTGAAGCTTTCTTT.

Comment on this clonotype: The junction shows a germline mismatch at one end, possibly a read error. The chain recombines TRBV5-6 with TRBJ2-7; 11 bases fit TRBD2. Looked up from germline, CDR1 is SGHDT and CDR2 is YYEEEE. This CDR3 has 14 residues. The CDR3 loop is CASSLGLAGYERYF. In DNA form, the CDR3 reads TGTGCCAGCAGCCTCGGACTAGCGGGCTACGAGCGGTACTTC.

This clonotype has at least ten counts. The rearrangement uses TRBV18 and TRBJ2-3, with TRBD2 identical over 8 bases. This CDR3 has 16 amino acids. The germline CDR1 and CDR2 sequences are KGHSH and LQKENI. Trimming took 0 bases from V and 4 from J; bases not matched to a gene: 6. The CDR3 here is CASSPPVREGPDTQYF. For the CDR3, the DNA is TGTGCCAGCTCACCACCGGTTCGGGAGGGCCCAGATACGCAGTATTTT.